The text below deals with one T cell receptor (beta chain). This clonotype occurred once. Its specific antigen is unknown. Nothing much larger sits one base from this clone, and base qualities are not available. A solitary read yields weak support. Germline trimming: 3 bases from V, 7 bases from J; junction bases outside gene matches: 6. The germline V gene provides CDR1 ENHRY and CDR2 SYGVKD. From the cysteine through the phenylalanine, the CDR3 covers 14 amino acids. Only the CDR3 DNA stays, 42 bases, in frame from base 1. Library method: RT-PCR. The run used an Illumina HiSeq 2500. In-frame beta chains were kept once TCRdb had trimmed the public reads at Q25 with fastp and called clones with MiXCR. Each CDR3 protein appears once, grouped with its most common genes and DNA. The sample table holds hundreds of thousands of distinct CDR3 sequences, of which approximately 17% were seen once. The top ten clones comprise about 11% of the sample.

The record originates from a study of response to subunit inactivated influenza vaccine (dated by TCRdb to 2016 to 2019). Background on the whole study: Deep quantitative profiling of the T cell receptor repertoire was used in the study to follow responses to a trivalent subunit inactivated influenza vaccine. On the study overall, not on this receptor specifically: The authors proposed that each seasonal influenza vaccination may bring in only a limited number of new T cells.

The TCR was taken from a man aged 50 or older who received an inactivated influenza vaccine. Donor details come from another sample of the same person, matched by shared clones. The sequence is built from TRBV10-3 and TRBJ1-5; 7 bases in the junction line up with TRBD1. Source: PBMCs from blood, taken roughly 5 days after vaccination. The nucleotides read TGTGCCATCAGTGACGGGACAGTTCGGCAGCCCCAGCATTTT. Its protein product is CAISDGTVRQPQHF.